These T cell receptor beta chains were read from a single sample in a study of spatial heterogeneity in lung cancer. TCRdb reprocessed the 5' RACE reads via MiXCR and lists one record per CDR3 protein. The sample includes some 10,000 distinct CDR3 sequences, around 6% of them seen just once. The specimen was lung tumor tissue, collected at surgery. The receptor set was obtained from a male donor with early-stage non-small cell lung cancer. Both conserved end residues are part of each CDR3. The D gene is left open where the match is weak. Not every row has a clone size; where given, it reads once, few, many or a size class.

V,size,D,J,DNA,CDR3
TRBV11-2,many,-,TRBJ2-4,TGTGCCAGCAGCTTAGAGGGGACCCCTCTGGCCAAAAACATTCAGTACTTC,CASSLEGTPLAKNIQYF
TRBV20-1,many,TRBD1,TRBJ1-6,TGCAGTGCTAGTAGCGGGACAGGGAATTCACCCCTCCACTTT,CSASSGTGNSPLHF
TRBV20-1,many,-,TRBJ2-1,TGCAGTGCTAGGACCCCCCGCGAGCAGTTCTTC,CSARTPREQFF
TRBV6-2/TRBV6-3,many,TRBD1,TRBJ1-5,TGTGCCAGCAGTTATTCGACAGGGGTCGGACAGCCCCAGCATTTT,CASSYSTGVGQPQHF
TRBV12-3/TRBV12-4,medium-sized,-,TRBJ1-2,TGTGCCAGCAGTTTACTCTTGGCATCTGGCTACACCTTC,CASSLLLASGYTF
TRBV11-2,medium-sized,-,TRBJ2-4,TGTGCCAGCAGCCCACCCGGGGACATTCAGTACTTC,CASSPPGDIQYF
TRBV25-1,medium-sized,-,TRBJ1-1,TGTGCCAGCAGTCGCACACGGAACACTGAAGCTTTCTTT,CASSRTRNTEAFF
TRBV5-1,many,TRBD1,TRBJ1-4,TGCGCCAGCGCAAAGGGGGCGGGGGAAAAACTGTTTTTT,CASAKGAGEKLFF
TRBV5-6,medium-sized,TRBD1,TRBJ1-5,TGTGCCAGCAGCTTCGACAGGGTTCAGCCCCAGCATTTT,CASSFDRVQPQHF
TRBV30,many,-,TRBJ1-2,TGTGCCTGGAGTTGGCAGGTCTATGGCTACACCTTC,CAWSWQVYGYTF
TRBV27,many,TRBD1,TRBJ2-2,TGTGCCAGCAGTTTCGGGACAGGGGATTTCGCGAACACCGGGGAGCTGTTTTTT,CASSFGTGDFANTGELFF
TRBV10-3,medium-sized,TRBD1,TRBJ1-3,TGTGCCAACGGACAGGGACCGAGCTCTGGAAACACCATATATTTT,CANGQGPSSGNTIYF
TRBV5-8,many,TRBD1,TRBJ1-5,TGTGCCAGCAGCTTTAGGGGACAGGGGAACCAGCCCCAGCATTTT,CASSFRGQGNQPQHF
TRBV6-6,many,-,TRBJ1-5,TGTGCCAGCAACCCGGCAGGCAATCAGCCCCAGCATTTT,CASNPAGNQPQHF
TRBV7-2,many,-,TRBJ2-7,TGTGCCAGCAGCGTGGACCAACCCTACGAGCAGTACTTC,CASSVDQPYEQYF
TRBV10-3,-,-,TRBJ1-1,TGTGCCATCAGTGAGTGGGCTGAGGCTGAAGCTTTCTTT,CAISEWAEAEAFF
TRBV28,medium-sized,-,TRBJ1-6,TGTGCCAGCAGTTTATTAAGGGGTACGAGGTCACCCCTCCACTTT,CASSLLRGTRSPLHF
TRBV28,medium-sized,-,TRBJ2-4,TGTGCCAGCAGGCGGCAGGGTGAGAACATTCAGTACTTC,CASRRQGENIQYF
TRBV7-2,many,-,TRBJ2-1,TGTGCCAGCAGCTTAGTACGGGGAAATGAGCAGTTCTTC,CASSLVRGNEQFF
TRBV7-2,-,TRBD1,TRBJ2-7,TGTGCCAGCAGCTTAGTAACGGGACAGGGGTACGAGCAGTACTTC,CASSLVTGQGYEQYF
TRBV7-2,-,TRBD2,TRBJ2-1,TGTGCCAGCACCATAGGACTAGCGGGGGGGCGTGAGCAGTTCTTC,CASTIGLAGGREQFF
TRBV2,many,-,TRBJ2-2,TGTGCCAGCATTAGGGACATTCCCGGGGAGCTGTTTTTT,CASIRDIPGELFF
TRBV6-1,many,-,TRBJ1-4,TGTGCCAGCAGGGGGGGGAGTACAACTAATGAAAAACTGTTTTTT,CASRGGSTTNEKLFF
TRBV27,many,TRBD1,TRBJ1-2,TGTGCCAGCCGGAGACAGGGCCCTAACTATGGCTACACCTTC,CASRRQGPNYGYTF
TRBV30,many,-,TRBJ2-3,TGTGCCTGGACCCTAGAGGGGGGGGACTTCTTCACAGATACGCAGTATTTT,CAWTLEGGDFFTDTQYF
TRBV2,many,TRBD1,TRBJ2-2,TGTGCCAGCAGCTTGAAGACAGGGGAAGGGGAGCTGTTTTTT,CASSLKTGEGELFF
TRBV9,medium-sized,TRBD1,TRBJ1-1,TGTGCCAGCACCGGACCAGGGGGCCTTGAAGCTTTCTTT,CASTGPGGLEAFF
TRBV4-2,medium-sized,-,TRBJ2-7,TGTGCCAGCAGCTTCCCTTCTCCCTACGAGCAGTACTTC,CASSFPSPYEQYF
TRBV5-1,many,-,TRBJ1-6,TGCGCCAGCAGCTTGGAAGGGAGGAGCTCCTATAATTCACCCCTCCACTTT,CASSLEGRSSYNSPLHF
TRBV7-2,few,TRBD1,TRBJ1-2,TGTGCCAGCAGCTCCGGACAGGGTGACTATGGCTACACCTTC,CASSSGQGDYGYTF
TRBV7-7,many,-,TRBJ2-1,TGTGCCAGCAGCTTAAAACTAGCCTATGAGCAGTTCTTC,CASSLKLAYEQFF
TRBV14,many,-,TRBJ1-5,TGTGCCAGCAGCCATAGGGACACAAGGGCTCAGCCCCAGCATTTT,CASSHRDTRAQPQHF
TRBV10-3,-,TRBD2,TRBJ2-3,TGTGCCATGAGAAGAGGTAGCGGGCAAGGAGATACGCAGTATTTT,CAMRRGSGQGDTQYF
TRBV14,medium-sized,-,TRBJ2-7,TGTGCCAGCAGCCAAGATCCGGGGCGTGCCTACGAGCAGTACTTC,CASSQDPGRAYEQYF
TRBV7-3,medium-sized,TRBD1,TRBJ2-2,TGTGCCAGCAGCTCACCATGGACAGGGAACACCGGGGAGCTGTTTTTT,CASSSPWTGNTGELFF
TRBV10-3,-,TRBD2,TRBJ2-3,TGTGCCATCAGTGAGGGTACTAGCGCTAGCACAGATACGCAGTATTTT,CAISEGTSASTDTQYF
TRBV29-1,few,TRBD1,TRBJ1-1,TGCAGCGTTGTGCGGGACAGGAACACTGAAGCTTTCTTT,CSVVRDRNTEAFF
TRBV20-1,-,-,TRBJ2-7,TGCAGTGCTAGTGTGGACCCCTACGAGCAGTACTTC,CSASVDPYEQYF
TRBV28,many,TRBD1,TRBJ1-6,TGTGCCAGCAGTCCAGGACAGGGGGCGAGTTCACCCCTCCACTTT,CASSPGQGASSPLHF
TRBV7-8,-,-,TRBJ1-5,TGTGCCAGCAGCGCTAGGGGGGCGATTGATGGCAATCAGCCCCAGCATTTT,CASSARGAIDGNQPQHF
TRBV15,many,TRBD1,TRBJ1-2,TGTGCCACCAGCAGAGATCGTGGGACAGTCAACGGCTTGTATGGCTACACCTTC,CATSRDRGTVNGLYGYTF
TRBV20-1,many,-,TRBJ1-1,TGCAGTGCTAGAGATCTGGGGGGCGTGGTGAACACTGAAGCTTTCTTT,CSARDLGGVVNTEAFF
TRBV18,many,-,TRBJ2-2,TGTGCCAGCTCACCGGCGGAAGTTCGCCCAAACGCGAACACCGGGGAGCTGTTTTTT,CASSPAEVRPNANTGELFF
TRBV12-3/TRBV12-4,many,-,TRBJ1-5,TGTGCCAGCAGTTCCTACTTGGGCAATCAGCCCCAGCATTTT,CASSSYLGNQPQHF
TRBV28,medium-sized,TRBD1,TRBJ1-2,TGTGCCAGCAGTTTATCCGGGACAGGGTATTCCTATGGCTACACCTTC,CASSLSGTGYSYGYTF
TRBV20-1,many,TRBD2,TRBJ2-5,TGCAGTGCTAGTGGTCTAGCGGGAAAAGAAGAGACCCAGTACTTC,CSASGLAGKEETQYF
TRBV7-2,many,-,TRBJ1-6,TGTGCCAGCAGGCCAACCCCAAGTTCACCCCTCCACTTT,CASRPTPSSPLHF
TRBV29-1,few,-,TRBJ1-1,TGCAGCGTTCAAGGTGACAGGAACACTGAAGCTTTCTTT,CSVQGDRNTEAFF
TRBV11-2,medium-sized,-,TRBJ1-1,TGTGCCAGCAGCTTCGTCGGGCGAGGGACTGAAGCTTTCTTT,CASSFVGRGTEAFF
TRBV2,few,-,TRBJ2-6,TGTGCCAGCAGATTCTACTCTGGGGCCAACGTCCTGACTTTC,CASRFYSGANVLTF
TRBV28,medium-sized,-,TRBJ1-5,TGTGCCAGCAGTTTTGTAATGGCCGTTCAGATGGGAGTAGAGCAGCCCCAGCATTTT,CASSFVMAVQMGVEQPQHF
TRBV3-1,many,-,TRBJ2-2,TGTGCCAGCAGCCCTTGGAGGGGGCAGGACACCGGGGAGCTGTTTTTT,CASSPWRGQDTGELFF
TRBV4-1,many,-,TRBJ2-3,TGCGCCAGCAGCCAAGACGACGGAGGGTGGAATACGCAGTATTTT,CASSQDDGGWNTQYF
TRBV29-1,many,TRBD1,TRBJ2-5,TGCAGCGTTGACCCGACAGGGAAGGGGACCCAGTACTTC,CSVDPTGKGTQYF
TRBV14,many,-,TRBJ1-6,TGTGCCAGCAGCACGCGTGGTACAGATAATAATTCACCCCTCCACTTT,CASSTRGTDNNSPLHF
TRBV20-1,many,-,TRBJ1-4,TGCAGTGCTAGAGGGTCTAATGAAAAACTGTTTTTT,CSARGSNEKLFF
TRBV12-3/TRBV12-4,many,TRBD1,TRBJ1-5,TGTGCCAGCAGTTTATCGGCAGGGGGTTATCAGCCCCAGCATTTT,CASSLSAGGYQPQHF